The 8 T cell receptor beta chains presented below share a single source sample, sequenced in a study of blood T cell repertoires in COVID-19. Method: immunoSEQ multiplex PCR; TCRdb's copy keeps in-frame clones and lacks some. There are 400,000 or so clones in the sample; about nine tenths occur only once, and about 1.4% lies in the top ten. Material for sequencing was peripheral blood. Every receptor here comes from a woman between 40 and 50 years old with COVID-19, enrolled during active disease.

The genes are TRBV6-2 or TRBV6-3 and TRBJ2-1; 9 nucleotides agree with TRBD1. The CDR3 has 15 amino acids. CDR1 is MNHEY and CDR2 is SVGEGT in the germline V gene. Trimming at V came to 5 bases and at J to 5 bases, leaving 7 bases not matched to a gene. The CDR3 DNA follows: TGTGCCAGCAGTCCCGGGACAGGGACGGACAATGAGCAGTTCTTC. Residues: CASSPGTGTDNEQFF.

This sequence joins TRBV15 and TRBJ1-2, with a possible D match to TRBD1 (5 bases). This CDR3 region has 13 residues. With 1 base removed from V and 8 bases from J, the gap between germline ends came to 11 bases. From germline, CDR1 is LNHNV and CDR2 YYDKDF (reference sequence). The CDR3 bases are TGTGCCACCAGCAGAGTCCAGGGCCGAGGCTACACCTTC. Translation gives CATSRVQGRGYTF.

This chain links TRBV5-1 with TRBJ1-1; a possible D gene is TRBD1 (5 bases). Trimming shortened V by 4 bases and J by 5 bases, and 15 bases separated the two germline ends. The CDR3 spans 14 residues. Looked up from germline, CDR1 is SGHRS and CDR2 is YFSETQ. CDR3 nucleotides: TGCGCCAGCAGCCCTAAGGGGCCTGGGACTGAAGCTTTCTTT. It codes for CASSPKGPGTEAFF.

The rearrangement links TRBV6-2 or TRBV6-3 to TRBJ2-1; TRBD2 matches 11 bases. The CDR3 loop spans 17 amino acids. Germline CDR1 is MNHEY and CDR2 is SVGEGT. Trimming took 5 bases from V and 6 from J; bases not matched to a gene: 12. Here the CDR3 reads CASSRTSGFGSANEQFF. As DNA, the CDR3 is TGTGCCAGCAGTCGGACTAGCGGGTTTGGTTCGGCCAATGAGCAGTTCTTC.

The CDR3 loop is CASDAGPPETQYF. CDR3 bases: TGTGCCTCCGACGCGGGGCCCCCAGAGACCCAGTACTTC. This chain uses TRBV3-1 (or the pseudogene TRBV3-2) with TRBJ2-5; tentative D call: TRBD2 (6 bases). Germline loops: CDR1 LGHDT, CDR2 YNNKEL (reference sequence). The germline V and J ends were trimmed by 11 bases and 4 bases, with 17 bases remaining between them. This CDR3 is 13 amino acids long.

The rearrangement joins TRBV28 to TRBJ2-1; the D is unclear. This CDR3 has 16 amino acids. From germline, CDR1 is MDHEN and CDR2 SYDVKM. The ends were cut back, 4 bases at V and 0 bases at J, with 13 bases in the middle. CDR3 sequence: CASSSQTLSSYNEQFF. Here the CDR3 DNA reads TGTGCCAGCAGTTCCCAGACACTTAGCTCCTACAATGAGCAGTTCTTC.

This chain links TRBV13 with TRBJ2-3, with D perhaps TRBD2 (5 bases). Germline V lookup: CDR1 PRHDT, CDR2 FYEKMQ (reference sequence). V lost 3 bases to trimming and J lost 6 bases, with 13 bases between them. The CDR3 has 14 residues. For the CDR3, the DNA is TGTGCCAGCAGCTTGAAGACAAGAGGGGATACGCAGTATTTT. Its translation: CASSLKTRGDTQYF.

This chain links TRBV6-5 with TRBJ1-2; D might be TRBD1 (6 bases). This CDR3 has 14 residues. The V end lost 7 bases, the J end lost 2 bases, and 14 bases lay between the germline ends. Germline CDR1 MNHEY, CDR2 SVGAGI. CDR3 in amino acids: CASTKGVFNYGYTF. In DNA, the CDR3 is TGTGCCAGCACCAAGGGGGTATTCAACTATGGCTACACCTTC.